This is a list of T cell receptor beta chains from one sample in a study of blood T cell repertoires in COVID-19. Only in-frame clones appear in the TCRdb table, and some are missing; sequencing was by immunoSEQ multiplex PCR. This sample has fewer than 200,000 clones, with about 83% found just once. Source material: peripheral blood. The receptors were sampled from a woman in her seventies with COVID-19, enrolled during active disease. The CDR3 runs from the conserved cysteine through the conserved F or W. A D gene is named only where the DNA matches it firmly. Part of the rows lack a size; the others show once, few, many or a class for expanded clones.

TRBJ1-1	TRBV7-2	TRBD1	few	TGTGCCAGCAGTGGGACAGGGGGCTTCACTGAAGCTTTCTTT	CASSGTGGFTEAFF
TRBJ1-5	TRBV19	-	-	TGTGCCAGTATCCCCCGGGGGGGCCCGAAACAGCCCCAGCATTTT	CASIPRGGPKQPQHF
TRBJ1-1	TRBV30	-	-	TGTGCCTGGACCGTAAGGTACAGGCTGGCGACTGAAGCTTTCTTT	CAWTVRYRLATEAFF
TRBJ2-1	TRBV9	-	-	TGTGCCAGCAGTTTACAGGGTCTGGCCTACAATGAGCAGTTCTTC	CASSLQGLAYNEQFF
TRBJ2-5	TRBV27	-	-	TGTGCCAGCAGACTGCAGGGGAGCCAAGAGACCCAGTACTTC	CASRLQGSQETQYF
TRBJ2-1	TRBV7-3	-	-	TGTGCCAGCAGCTTAAGCGGTGGGGGCCAACACAATGAGCAGTTCTTC	CASSLSGGGQHNEQFF
TRBJ1-1	TRBV11-2	-	-	TGTGCCAGCAGCCTAACTCGGAACACTGAAGCTTTCTTT	CASSLTRNTEAFF
TRBJ1-1	TRBV28	-	-	TGTGCCAGCAGTCAGGGGATTGGAGCTTTCTTT	CASSQGIGAFF
TRBJ1-2	TRBV19	-	-	TGTGCCAGTAATTCTTACTATGGCTACACCTTC	CASNSYYGYTF
TRBJ1-1	TRBV30	-	-	TGTGCCTGGAGTGTAAAGGTAACGGACTTGGTCACTGAAGCTTTCTTT	CAWSVKVTDLVTEAFF
TRBJ1-3	TRBV15	-	-	TGTGCCACCAGCAGAGCAGGGAATGGAAACACCATATATTTT	CATSRAGNGNTIYF
TRBJ2-7	TRBV30	TRBD1	once	TGTGCCTGGAGGTCCCGGGACAGGGGATATGGCGAGCAGTACTTC	CAWRSRDRGYGEQYF
TRBJ2-7	TRBV27	TRBD2	-	TGTGCCAGCAGCCCCTCGAGCGGGGGAGACTACGAGCAGTACTTC	CASSPSSGGDYEQYF
TRBJ1-3	TRBV11-3	-	-	TGTGCCAGCAGTACAGGGTCCCCTGGAAACACCATATATTTT	CASSTGSPGNTIYF
TRBJ2-2	TRBV3-1/TRBV3-2	-	-	TGTGCCAGCAGCCTCACCCCAGGCAGGGGTACCGGGGAGCTGTTTTTT	CASSLTPGRGTGELFF
TRBJ2-3	TRBV20-1	TRBD1	once	TGCAGTGCCAGTGATAGGGACAGGGCTCCAGATACGCAGTATTTT	CSASDRDRAPDTQYF
TRBJ2-3	TRBV10-3	TRBD2	-	TGTGCCATCAGTGAGGGCGGGAGGGCCATTCAAGATACGCAGTATTTT	CAISEGGRAIQDTQYF
TRBJ1-6	TRBV28	TRBD1	few	TGTGCCAGCAGTGGACAGGGTGTTAATTCACCCCTCCACTTT	CASSGQGVNSPLHF
TRBJ2-5	TRBV7-2	-	-	TGTGCCAGCAGCTTGGAGGTCCTCCAAGAGACCCAGTACTTC	CASSLEVLQETQYF
TRBJ1-1	TRBV7-9	-	-	TGTGCCAGCTATCTAGGGGCGATGAACACTGAAGCTTTCTTT	CASYLGAMNTEAFF
TRBJ2-5	TRBV28	-	-	TGTGCCAGCAGTTTAACAGACCGAAGGGGGACCCAGTACTTC	CASSLTDRRGTQYF
TRBJ2-1	TRBV6-1	TRBD1	-	TGTGCCAGCAGCCTGGACAGGGGGGCGTTCTTC	CASSLDRGAFF
TRBJ1-6	TRBV30	-	-	TGTGCCTGGACCCTCGGGGTAACCTATAATTCACCCCTCCACTTT	CAWTLGVTYNSPLHF
TRBJ2-3	TRBV27	-	-	TGTGCCAGCAGTTTTGGTTCAGGGACAGATACGCAGTATTTT	CASSFGSGTDTQYF
TRBJ1-2	TRBV7-8	-	-	TGTGCCAGCAGCCCAGGACAGAGTCGATCCTATGGCTACACCTTC	CASSPGQSRSYGYTF
TRBJ2-3	TRBV7-2	TRBD2	-	TGTGCCAGCAGCTTACAGATGATAGGGACTAGCGGGAGAATGGATACGCAGTATTTT	CASSLQMIGTSGRMDTQYF
TRBJ2-7	TRBV9	TRBD2	-	TGTGTGGAACGGGGGGTCATTCCCGGCCCCTACGAGCAGTACTTC	CVERGVIPGPYEQYF
TRBJ2-7	TRBV18	-	-	TGTGCCAGCTCACCAGAGGCTAGCGCCTACGAGCAGTACTTC	CASSPEASAYEQYF
TRBJ1-6	TRBV18	-	-	TGTGCCAGCTCGCGGACCAGGGATTCACCCCTCCACTTT	CASSRTRDSPLHF
TRBJ1-1	TRBV28	-	-	TGTGCCAGCAGTGCCTCCTTCCAGGGAACTGAAGCTTTCTTT	CASSASFQGTEAFF
TRBJ2-1	TRBV10-3	-	many	TGTGCCATCAGTCCCCCGGGAGCCCGGGACTCCTCCAATGAGCAGTTCTTC	CAISPPGARDSSNEQFF
TRBJ2-5	TRBV4-2	TRBD1	few	TGTGCCAGCAGCCAAGAACAGGGGGCGAGGTCAGAGACCCAGTACTTC	CASSQEQGARSETQYF
TRBJ2-7	TRBV28	TRBD1	-	TGTGCCAGCAGGCCAACTGGGGGACAGCACTACGAGCAGTACTTC	CASRPTGGQHYEQYF
TRBJ2-4	TRBV19	-	-	TGTGCCAGTAGTATAGCAGGGGATGCAACCCTGTTGGGCAAAAACATTCAGTACTTC	CASSIAGDATLLGKNIQYF
TRBJ1-1	TRBV6-5	-	-	TGTGCCAGCAGTTCCACAGGTATGAACACTGAAGCTTTCTTT	CASSSTGMNTEAFF
TRBJ2-2	TRBV18	-	-	TGTGCCAGCTCACCACCGTCCCAGAGGTCTACGTTTGGGGAGCTGTTTTTT	CASSPPSQRSTFGELFF
TRBJ2-1	TRBV10-3	-	-	TGTGCCACCGGGACTGCTTACAATGAGCAGTTCTTC	CATGTAYNEQFF
TRBJ2-2	TRBV9	-	-	TGTGCCAGCAGCGTATACGGCGGGGAGCTGTTTTTT	CASSVYGGELFF
TRBJ2-7	TRBV5-1	-	-	TGCGCCAGCAGCCAACAAGATCCCTACGAGCAGTACTTC	CASSQQDPYEQYF
TRBJ2-6	TRBV7-9	-	-	TGTGCCAGCAGCTTAGTAGTGGGTGGCGGTGGGGCCAACGTCCTGACTTTC	CASSLVVGGGGANVLTF
TRBJ1-4	TRBV28	-	-	TGTGCCATCCAGGGCAATGAAAAACTGTTTTTT	CAIQGNEKLFF